At least ten counts were recorded for the clone carrying this T cell receptor (beta chain). This record belongs to a study of response to subunit inactivated influenza vaccine. TCRdb analysed the RT-PCR reads with MiXCR anew, one entry per CDR3 protein. The profile shows hundreds of thousands of distinct CDR3 sequences, about 11% of them singletons. CDR1 is LGHNA, CDR2 YSLEER, per germline. The CDR3 runs 17 residues. The J segment lost 6 bases and the V segment lost 0 bases, leaving 9 bases of the junction unmatched. These data are also associated with another study on T cells expressing NK-cell markers. That report notes: Libraries used 5'RACE template switching adding universal primer site and UMIs.

This clonotype was obtained from a man aged 50 to 59 who received an inactivated influenza vaccine. The sample here was PBMCs from blood, taken on the day of vaccination. This sequence joins TRBV4-3 and TRBJ2-2; 8 nucleotides match TRBD1. The CDR3 protein is CASSQDGGQGRAGELFF. As DNA, the CDR3 is TGCGCCAGCAGCCAAGATGGTGGACAGGGAAGGGCCGGGGAGCTGTTTTTT.